Each of the 15 T cell receptor beta chains below was sequenced from the same sample in a study of blood T cells in healthy people across ages. Then a second PCR, running roughly 6 to 12 cycles, was carried out with a sample-barcoded 5' primer and a J-beta primer mix. TCRdb reanalysed the 5' RACE reads using MiXCR and keeps one entry per CDR3 protein. The sample gives hundreds of thousands of distinct CDR3 sequences, around two fifths of which show up once; roughly a fifth is in the top ten. The sequenced sample consisted of blood. These receptors came from a man in his sixties in good health.

This clonotype was recorded many times. V is TRBV12-3 or TRBV12-4 and J is TRBJ2-1; 8 bases map to TRBD2. Germline trimming cut 7 bases from V and 2 bases from J; bases unmatched to any gene: 10. This CDR3 comprises 16 residues. The CDR3 nucleotides are TGTGCCAGCAACCAGCGGGGGCGGGGACCCTACAATGAGCAGTTCTTC. Protein sequence: CASNQRGRGPYNEQFF.

The chain joins TRBV20-1 to TRBJ2-7; D gene ambiguous. The germline gives CDR1 DFQATT, CDR2 SNEGSKA (reference sequence). There are 14 residues in the CDR3. Trimming removed 0 bases at V and 3 bases at J, with 12 bases between. The CDR3 DNA sequence: TGCAGTGCTAGAGATCTAAGGTTACTCTACGAGCAGTACTTC. It specifies CSARDLRLLYEQYF.

The genes are TRBV30 and TRBJ2-7; 7 bases match TRBD1. The trim removed 7 bases at V and 0 bases at J, leaving 6 bases unmatched. CDR3 size: 13 residues. In germline, CDR1 is GTSNPN, CDR2 SVGIG (reference sequence). This CDR3 is CAYTTGNSYEQYF. The CDR3 bases are TGTGCCTACACGACAGGGAACTCCTACGAGCAGTACTTC. The variable domain in full, completed from reference TRBV30 and TRBJ2-7, reads SQTIHQWPATLVQPVGSPLSLECTVEGTSNPNLYWYRQAAGRGLQLLFYSVGIGQISSEVPQNLSASRPQDRQFILSSKKLLLSDSGFYLCAYTTGNSYEQYFGPGTRLTVT.

This clonotype was seen a few times. The chain has TRBV28 and TRBJ1-2; D is possibly TRBD1 (5 bases). The CDR3 sequence is 14 residues long. CDR1 is MDHEN and CDR2 is SYDVKM in the germline V gene. V lost 7 bases and J 2 bases, leaving 14 bases between the germline ends. The CDR3 reads CASKVSRGNYGYTF. CDR3 in DNA: TGTGCCAGCAAAGTCAGTCGGGGGAACTATGGCTACACCTTC.

The chain uses TRBV30 and TRBJ2-5, with a weak D call TRBD1 (5 bases). The assigned J gene may be wrong: the sequence end matches TRBJ2-7 better. Per germline, CDR1 GTSNPN and CDR2 SVGIG (reference sequence). This CDR3 has 12 residues. In DNA form, the CDR3 reads TGTGCCTGGAGGTTAGACAGCTACGAGCAGTACTTC. It translates to CAWRLDSYEQYF.

Ten or more counts support this clonotype. This sequence joins TRBV12-3 or TRBV12-4 and TRBJ1-2, with 7 bases identical to TRBD1. This CDR3 has 15 residues. The junction had 4 bases not matched to a gene; V was cut back by 3 bases and J by 0 bases. This CDR3 reads CASSFGRGANYGYTF. CDR3 nucleotide sequence: TGTGCCAGCAGTTTTGGCAGGGGGGCTAACTATGGCTACACCTTC.

This chain uses TRBV2 with TRBJ2-5; a weak D match, TRBD1 (6 bases). Trimming took 5 bases from V and 0 from J, leaving 10 bases between them. The V gene's germline CDR1 is SNHLY and CDR2 FYNNEI. The CDR3 consists of 14 residues. Here the CDR3 DNA reads TGTGCCAGCAGTAAGGACAGAAACCAAGAGACCCAGTACTTC. Translation: CASSKDRNQETQYF.

The rearrangement uses TRBV6-1 and TRBJ1-6; TRBD1 is a possible D gene (6 bases). CDR3 length: 16 residues. The germline gives CDR1 MNHNS, CDR2 SASEGT. V was pared by 7 bases and J by 7 bases, with 20 bases between. CDR3 nucleotide sequence: TGTGCCAGCACCTTAGGGAGCGGACAGACCAATTCACCCCTCCACTTT. Amino acids: CASTLGSGQTNSPLHF.

This chain links TRBV27 with TRBJ2-4; TRBD1 is a possible D gene (6 bases). The CDR3 sequence is 12 residues long. Trimming took off 10 bases at V and 13 bases at J, with 20 bases between the two ends. Per germline, CDR1 MNHEY and CDR2 SMNVEV (reference sequence). DNA for the CDR3: TGTGCCATACAGGGTCCCTTAGGGGAGCAGTACTTC. Protein sequence: CAIQGPLGEQYF.

J is TRBJ2-1 and V is TRBV20-1; D unclear. CDR3 length: 12 amino acids. The V gene lost 6 bases and the J gene lost 4 bases, with 10 bases spanning the gap. Looked up from germline, CDR1 is DFQATT and CDR2 is SNEGSKA (reference sequence). CDR3 sequence reads: CSALGPYNEQFF. As DNA, the CDR3 is TGCAGTGCATTAGGGCCTTACAATGAGCAGTTCTTC.

This clonotype was seen ten or more times. A much larger clone lies a single base off, so this may be a read error. The V call is TRBV7-3, the J call TRBJ2-5, with D unresolved. The CDR3 has 15 residues. V dropped 5 bases and J dropped 11 bases, with 24 bases sitting between them. The V gene's germline CDR1 is SGHTA and CDR2 FQGTGA. The CDR3 DNA reads as TGTGCCAGCAGCCTAGGTGAAGGCCGGATTAATGAGCAGTACTTC. Translated: CASSLGEGRINEQYF.

The chain carries TRBV7-2 and TRBJ2-7; 7 positions match TRBD2. Trimming at V came to 5 bases and at J to 5 bases, leaving 12 bases not matched to a gene. CDR3 length equals 15 residues. Germline V gene lookup returns CDR1 SGHTA and CDR2 FQGNSA. CDR3 bases: TGTGCCAGCAGCCCACGGGGGACTATACGCAACGAGCAGTACTTC. Protein: CASSPRGTIRNEQYF.

V usage is TRBV20-1 and J usage is TRBJ1-2; TRBD1 is a possible D gene (6 bases). Germline values: CDR1 DFQATT, CDR2 SNEGSKA (reference sequence). Trimming left V 5 bases short and J 6 bases short, with 19 bases between. The CDR3 extends over 14 amino acids. CDR3 in DNA: TGCAGTGCTTTTTGGACAGAGGTGAAGGATGGCTACACCTTC. Residues: CSAFWTEVKDGYTF.

This clonotype has more than one count but fewer than ten. As DNA, the CDR3 is TGCAGTGCTAGAGATCGACTAGCGGGGGCCTCTAGCACAGATACGCAGTATTTT. It is translated as CSARDRLAGASSTDTQYF. This chain uses TRBV20-1 with TRBJ2-3, with 12 bases fitting TRBD2. Germline CDR1 is DFQATT and CDR2 is SNEGSKA (reference sequence). The CDR3 runs 18 residues. With 0 bases clipped from V and 0 bases from J, the junction kept 7 bases outside the gene matches.

This chain uses TRBV13 with TRBJ2-1; 8 nucleotides line up with TRBD2. After removal of 0 bases from V and 5 bases from J, the junction contained 9 bases not matched to a gene. Germline CDR1 and CDR2: PRHDT and FYEKMQ (reference sequence). The CDR3 is 17 amino acids. CDR3 DNA sequence: TGTGCCAGCAGCTTAGGCCGACGGGGGGGACCGCACAATGAGCAGTTCTTC. This translates into CASSLGRRGGPHNEQFF. Together with reference TRBV13 and TRBJ2-1, the CDR3 gives the full variable domain: AAGVIQSPRHLIKEKRETATLKCYPIPRHDTVYWYQQGPGQDPQFLISFYEKMQSDKGSIPDRFSAQQFSDYHSELNMSSLELGDSALYFCASSLGRRGGPHNEQFFGPGTRLTVL.